In this sample, the clone carrying this TCR beta chain turned up once. The antigen is undetermined. Sequence at one end of the junction differs from germline and may be a read error. Use of 60 Vbeta and 13 Jbeta primers characterized the PCR. The table came from immunoSEQ multiplex PCR; TCRdb's copy has only in-frame clones and leaves some out. The table records 250,000 to 350,000 clones, 86% of them present only once. The CDR3 runs 14 residues. Germline V lookup: CDR1 SEHNR, CDR2 FQNEAQ (reference sequence). This sample was taken from a study of cytomegalovirus exposure and HLA in healthy donors. General study points: A later analysis revealed that TCR association rates differed between HLA loci, peaking at DRB1 and bottoming out at HLA-C.

Specimen: PBMCs. The rearrangement uses TRBV7-9 and TRBJ2-7, with D possibly matching TRBD2 (5 bases). This clonotype was obtained from a man aged 40-50 years in good health and CMV-seropositive. The CDR3: CSSSSWTHTYEQYF. The CDR3 bases are TGTTCCAGCAGCTCCTGGACTCATACCTACGAGCAGTACTTC.